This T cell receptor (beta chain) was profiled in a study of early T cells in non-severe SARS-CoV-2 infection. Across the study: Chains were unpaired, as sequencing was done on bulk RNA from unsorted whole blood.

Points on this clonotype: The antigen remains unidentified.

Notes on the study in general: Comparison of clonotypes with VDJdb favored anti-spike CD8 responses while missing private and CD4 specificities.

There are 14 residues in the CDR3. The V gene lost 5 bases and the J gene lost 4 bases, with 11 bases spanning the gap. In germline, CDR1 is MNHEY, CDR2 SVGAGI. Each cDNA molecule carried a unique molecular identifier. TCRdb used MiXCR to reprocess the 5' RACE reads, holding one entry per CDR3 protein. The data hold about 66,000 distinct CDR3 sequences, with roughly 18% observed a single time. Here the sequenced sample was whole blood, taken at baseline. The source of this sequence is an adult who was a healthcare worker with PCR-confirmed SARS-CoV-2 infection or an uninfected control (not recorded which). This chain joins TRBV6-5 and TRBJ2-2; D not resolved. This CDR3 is CASSTPWVTGELFF. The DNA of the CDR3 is TGTGCCAGCAGTACCCCGTGGGTCACCGGGGAGCTGTTTTTT.